The 29 T cell receptor beta chains presented below share a single source sample, sequenced in a study of blood T cell repertoires in COVID-19. The table came from immunoSEQ multiplex PCR; TCRdb's copy has only in-frame clones and leaves some out. The sample holds more than 150,000 clones, approximately 90% seen once. Sequencing was done on a sample of peripheral blood. The receptors shown here come from a man between 50 and 59 years old with acute or convalescent COVID-19.

The genes are TRBV3-1 (or the pseudogene TRBV3-2) and TRBJ2-7; 7 nucleotides agree with TRBD2. Germline loops: CDR1 LGHDT, CDR2 YNNKEL (reference sequence). The CDR3 spans 15 residues. J lost 2 bases, V lost 1 base, and 5 bases had no gene match. CDR3 DNA sequence: TGTGCCAGCAGCCAAGTGGGGGGGGTACCCTACGAGCAGTACTTC. Translated, it gives CASSQVGGVPYEQYF.

This chain uses TRBV18 with TRBJ2-7; 7 bases are shared with TRBD1. Germline assignment: CDR1 KGHSH and CDR2 LQKENI. The CDR3 runs to 13 residues. V was pared by 8 bases and J by 4 bases, with 8 bases of the junction left unmatched. CDR3 DNA sequence: TGTGCCAGCGGCGAACAGGGGCCTTACGAGCAGTACGTC. This sequence encodes CASGEQGPYEQYV.

This clone appeared once. The V and J genes are TRBV7-9 and TRBJ2-2; no clear D. Germline V gene lookup returns CDR1 SEHNR and CDR2 FQNEAQ (reference sequence). The V end was cut by 1 base, the J end by 9 bases, with 15 bases between. The CDR3 spans 15 residues. CDR3 sequence reads: CASSLGAGPLWELFF. CDR3 in DNA: TGTGCCAGCAGCTTAGGGGCAGGCCCTCTCTGGGAGCTGTTTTTT.

The rearrangement links TRBV5-5 to TRBJ1-1, with D unresolved. The germline V and J ends were trimmed by 5 bases and 7 bases, with 9 bases remaining between them. Germline CDR1 is SGHKS and CDR2 is YYEKEE (reference sequence). This CDR3 has 11 residues. CDR3 in DNA: TGTGCCAGCAGTCGTTCCCGTGAAGCTTTCTTT. Its protein is CASSRSREAFF.

The chain joins TRBV24-1 to TRBJ2-2; perhaps TRBD1 as D (6 bases). CDR1 and CDR2 from the germline V gene are KGHDR and SFDVKD. This CDR3 region has 12 residues. The V and J ends lost 6 bases and 8 bases respectively, with 9 bases between them. The CDR3 coding sequence is TGTGCCACCAGTTCAGGGGTGGGGGAGCTGTTTTTT. This codes for CATSSGVGELFF.

The V and J genes are TRBV2 and TRBJ2-1; tentative D call: TRBD1 (7 bases). V lost 3 bases and J lost 2, with 11 bases in between. The CDR3 sequence is 15 residues long. In germline, CDR1 is SNHLY, CDR2 FYNNEI. The CDR3 nucleotides are TGTGCCAGCAGTGAGGAGGGGACAGCCTACAATGAGCAGTTCTTC. Protein sequence: CASSEEGTAYNEQFF.

The J gene is TRBJ2-1, the V gene TRBV11-2, with TRBD2 matching 10 bases. J was trimmed by 8 bases and V by 1 base; bases with no gene match: 5. CDR1 is SGHAT, CDR2 FQNNGV, per germline. The CDR3 extends over 15 amino acids. CDR3 DNA: TGTGCCAGCAGCTTAGCGCTAGCGGGAGAGGATGAGCAGTTCTTC. Protein: CASSLALAGEDEQFF. The entire variable domain, with the rest obtained from reference TRBV11-2 and TRBJ2-1, is as follows: EAGVAQSPRYKIIEKRQSVAFWCNPISGHATLYWYQQILGQGPKLLIQFQNNGVVDDSQLPKDRFSAERLKGVDSTLKIQPAKLEDSAVYLCASSLALAGEDEQFFGPGTRLTVL.

This chain links TRBV15 with TRBJ2-3, with 7 bases identical to TRBD2. The V segment lost 3 bases and the J segment 4 bases; nucleotides outside the gene matches: 4. The CDR3 loop spans 14 amino acids. Per germline, CDR1 LNHNV and CDR2 YYDKDF (reference sequence). This chain's CDR3 is CATSRQGGSDTQYF. Written as DNA, the CDR3 is TGTGCCACCAGCAGGCAGGGAGGGTCAGATACGCAGTATTTT.

The chain recombines TRBV19 with TRBJ2-2; TRBD2 aligns across 16 bases. V gave up 8 bases and J gave up 6 bases; unmatched junction bases: 6. The CDR3 spans 16 residues. Germline V lookup: CDR1 LNHDA, CDR2 SQIVND (reference sequence). CDR3 nucleotides: TGTGCCAGTCTGGGACTAGCGGGAGGGGTCGCCGGGGAGCTGTTTTTT. Translated, it gives CASLGLAGGVAGELFF.

The chain joins TRBV18 to TRBJ1-1, with D perhaps matching TRBD1 (6 bases). Trimming took off 1 base at V and 11 bases at J, with 11 bases between the two ends. Germline V CDR1 and CDR2: KGHSH, LQKENI. This CDR3 region has 12 residues. CDR3 bases: TGTGCCAGCTCACCACAAGGACAGAGGGCTTTCTTT. Its protein product is CASSPQGQRAFF.

The chain combines TRBV21-1 with TRBJ1-3; the table's D gene call, TRBD1, was not cross checked with the DNA. TRBV21-1 is a pseudogene segment. The length of the CDR3 is 16 residues. The CDR3 nucleotides are TGTGCCAGCAGCCCCCGGACAGGGATCTCTGGAAACACCATATATTTT. It codes for CASSPRTGISGNTIYF.

The chain has TRBV11-2 and TRBJ2-2, with D unresolved. CDR1 and CDR2 (germline): SGHAT, FQNNGV. This CDR3 comprises 12 residues. Between the trimmed V and J ends, which lost 2 bases and 8 bases, there was a span of 6 bases. The CDR3: CASSLLLGELFF. CDR3 nucleotide sequence: TGTGCCAGCAGCTTACTATTGGGGGAGCTGTTTTTT.

This chain uses TRBV30 with TRBJ2-2, with 10 bases that match TRBD2. In germline, CDR1 is GTSNPN, CDR2 SVGIG (reference sequence). V lost 1 base and J lost 6; bases outside the gene matches: 8. The CDR3 contains 16 residues. This chain's CDR3 is CAWSGLAGVVSGELFF. CDR3 DNA sequence: TGTGCCTGGAGTGGCCTAGCGGGGGTGGTCTCCGGGGAGCTGTTTTTT. Full variable domain (outside the CDR3, taken from reference TRBV30 and TRBJ2-2): SQTIHQWPATLVQPVGSPLSLECTVEGTSNPNLYWYRQAAGRGLQLLFYSVGIGQISSEVPQNLSASRPQDRQFILSSKKLLLSDSGFYLCAWSGLAGVVSGELFFGEGSRLTVL.

CDR3 sequence: CATSETTSGRDNEQFF. The DNA of the CDR3 is TGTGCCACCAGTGAAACGACTAGCGGGAGGGACAATGAGCAGTTCTTC. This rearrangement joins TRBV24-1 to TRBJ2-1, with 14 bases matching TRBD2. The CDR3 covers 16 residues. Germline V gives CDR1 KGHDR, CDR2 SFDVKD. With V trimmed by 4 bases and J by 5 bases, 3 bases remained unmatched.

The chain links TRBV29-1 to TRBJ2-2; a possible D gene is TRBD2 (7 bases). V dropped 4 bases and J dropped 6 bases, with 15 bases sitting between them. Germline assignment: CDR1 SQVTM and CDR2 ANQGSEA. There are 14 residues in the CDR3. The CDR3 here is CSVGVRGRSGELFF. CDR3 sequence (DNA): TGCAGCGTTGGGGTGCGGGGGCGGTCCGGGGAGCTGTTTTTT.

The chain links TRBV5-4 to TRBJ2-7; the match to TRBD2 covers 11 bases. The junction had 6 bases not matched to a gene; V was cut back by 4 bases and J by 3 bases. Germline assignment: CDR1 SGHNT and CDR2 YYREEE (reference sequence). This CDR3 comprises 15 residues. The CDR3 sequence is CASSPGLAENYEQYF. The CDR3 nucleotides read TGTGCCAGCAGCCCGGGACTAGCGGAAAACTACGAGCAGTACTTC. Looking up the rest from reference TRBV5-4 and TRBJ2-7 gives the full variable domain: ETGVTQSPTHLIKTRGQQVTLRCSSQSGHNTVSWYQQALGQGPQFIFQYYREEENGRGNFPPRFSGLQFPNYSSELNVNALELDDSALYLCASSPGLAENYEQYFGPGTRLTVT.

This clone was picked up one time. The chain employs TRBV6-5 and TRBJ2-1; D is uncertain. This CDR3 region has 12 residues. Germline values: CDR1 MNHEY, CDR2 SVGAGI. V was shortened by 6 bases and J by 8 bases, with 11 bases between the two germline ends. For the CDR3, the DNA is TGTGCCAGCAGATCTAGGTTAGATGAGCAGTTCTTC. Protein product: CASRSRLDEQFF.

This clone was counted a single time. This rearrangement joins TRBV19 to TRBJ2-2; D unclear. V shed 3 bases and J shed 10 bases, with 6 bases lying between them. Looked up from germline, CDR1 is LNHDA and CDR2 is SQIVND (reference sequence). The CDR3 has 11 amino acids. CDR3 sequence: CASSIKAELFF. CDR3 in DNA: TGTGCCAGTAGTATTAAAGCGGAGCTGTTTTTT.

CDR3 in amino acids: CASSVSLAANNEQFF. The CDR3 DNA reads as TGTGCCAGCAGTGTTTCACTAGCGGCGAACAATGAGCAGTTCTTC. V gene TRBV2 combines with J gene TRBJ2-1; 8 bases line up with TRBD2. The germline V gene has CDR1 SNHLY and CDR2 FYNNEI. The CDR3 totals 15 residues. The J segment lost 5 bases and the V segment lost 4 bases, leaving 7 bases of the junction unmatched.

This chain joins TRBV19 and TRBJ2-5; 9 positions match TRBD2. V lost 7 bases and J lost 5; bases outside the gene matches: 8. Per the germline V gene, CDR1 is LNHDA and CDR2 is SQIVND (reference sequence). This CDR3 comprises 14 residues. The CDR3 loop reads CASTRAGGGETQYF. The CDR3 DNA follows: TGTGCCAGTACGAGAGCGGGAGGAGGGGAGACCCAGTACTTC. Using reference TRBV19 and TRBJ2-5 for the parts outside the CDR3, the full variable domain is DGGITQSPKYLFRKEGQNVTLSCEQNLNHDAMYWYRQDPGQGLRLIYYSQIVNDFQKGDIAEGYSVSREKKESFPLTVTSAQKNPTAFYLCASTRAGGGETQYFGPGTRLLVL.

The chain joins TRBV5-1 to TRBJ2-2; D might be TRBD2 (6 bases). The CDR3 is 14 residues long. Looked up from germline, CDR1 is SGHRS and CDR2 is YFSETQ. The V end lost 4 bases, the J end lost 3 bases, and 10 bases lay between the germline ends. The CDR3 region has the DNA TGCGCCAGCAGCCCCTCGGGGGACACCGGGGAGCTGTTTTTT. Translated, it gives CASSPSGDTGELFF.

This clone was seen just once. The chain carries TRBV19 and TRBJ2-1, with a tentative D call TRBD1 (8 bases). CDR3 size: 15 residues. With 5 bases removed from V and 8 bases from J, the gap between germline ends came to 19 bases. Germline values: CDR1 LNHDA, CDR2 SQIVND (reference sequence). The CDR3 sequence: CASSPGGPGGHEQFF. CDR3 DNA: TGTGCCAGTAGTCCAGGGGGCCCCGGGGGGCATGAGCAGTTCTTC.

J is TRBJ2-7 and V is TRBV6-5, with D unresolved. Germline lookup yields CDR1 MNHEY and CDR2 SVGAGI. This CDR3 has 12 residues. V lost 4 bases and J 2 bases, leaving 6 bases between the germline ends. This CDR3 reads CASSSNTYEQYF. CDR3 DNA sequence: TGTGCCAGCAGTTCCAACACCTACGAGCAGTACTTC.

This clone was seen a single time. The chain carries TRBV5-1 and TRBJ2-5; 7 nucleotides line up with TRBD1. This CDR3 contains 14 residues. Germline values: CDR1 SGHRS, CDR2 YFSETQ. V lost 0 bases, J lost 5 bases, and 4 bases stayed unmatched. The CDR3 DNA is TGCGCCAGCAGCTTGGTGACAGGGATGGAGACCCAGTACTTC. Its protein product is CASSLVTGMETQYF.

The rearrangement uses TRBV6-6 and TRBJ2-7; TRBD2 is a possible D gene (6 bases). V was clipped by 4 bases and J by 5 bases, with 18 bases between them. Germline V lookup: CDR1 MNHNY, CDR2 SVGAGI (reference sequence). The CDR3 is 15 residues long. The CDR3 sequence is CASSLLAGGSNEQYF. The DNA of the CDR3 is TGTGCCAGCAGTTTACTGGCCGGGGGATCCAACGAGCAGTACTTC.

V gene TRBV6-4 combines with J gene TRBJ2-7; D gene ambiguous. Germline V gene data show CDR1 as MRHNA and CDR2 as SNTAGT. There are 16 residues in the CDR3. V dropped 4 bases and J dropped 2 bases, with 18 bases sitting between them. CDR3 protein: CASSGPRSVRPYEQYF. As DNA, the CDR3 is TGTGCCAGCAGTGGCCCCCGCAGCGTCCGACCCTACGAGCAGTACTTC.

The chain uses TRBV18 and TRBJ2-7; 9 bases align to TRBD1. This CDR3 contains 15 residues. Trimming at V came to 3 bases and at J to 9 bases, leaving 12 bases not matched to a gene. Per germline, CDR1 KGHSH and CDR2 LQKENI. This CDR3 is CASSPGQGSVMLQYF. The CDR3 nucleotides read TGTGCCAGCTCACCGGGACAGGGATCAGTTATGTTGCAGTACTTC.

The CDR3 DNA follows: TGTGCCAGCAGTGGTGGGACAGGGAGGCTTTTACGGACTGAAGCTTTCTTT. This gives the protein CASSGGTGRLLRTEAFF. The chain is built from TRBV25-1 and TRBJ1-1, with 9 bases identical to TRBD1. In germline, CDR1 is MGHDK, CDR2 SYGVNS. This CDR3 is 17 amino acids long. Losses at the gene ends were 4 bases for V and 5 bases for J; bases not matched to a gene: 14.

The chain has TRBV24-1 and TRBJ2-3, with TRBD2 as a possible D gene (7 bases). Trimming cost V 7 bases and J 0 bases, with 13 bases left between them. Germline lookup yields CDR1 KGHDR and CDR2 SFDVKD. The CDR3 runs to 15 residues. This CDR3 reads CATRGEGGSTDTQYF. The CDR3 region has the DNA TGTGCCACCAGGGGGGAGGGGGGTAGCACAGATACGCAGTATTTT.